Following are 6 T cell receptor beta chains from one sample sequenced in a study of monozygotic twins with cystic fibrosis. Measured with immunoSEQ multiplex PCR; TCRdb has only the in-frame clones, and not every one. The sample yields under 30,000 clones, about nine tenths seen once. The sequenced material came from blood. All receptors come from a girl aged 2 to 10 with cystic fibrosis.

A single count supports this clone. The chain combines TRBV9 with TRBJ1-4; D remains unclear. The CDR3 extends over 18 amino acids. The germline gives CDR1 SGDLS, CDR2 YYNGEE. Trimming left V 3 bases short and J 0 bases short, with 18 bases between. For the CDR3, the DNA is TGTGCCAGCAGCGGCCGTGTGAGGGCTGCAGCAACTAATGAAAAACTGTTTTTT. Its protein product is CASSGRVRAAATNEKLFF.

This chain joins TRBV27 and TRBJ2-7; possibly TRBD1 for D (6 bases). The ends were cut back, 0 bases at V and 3 bases at J, with 9 bases in the middle. This CDR3 region has 14 residues. The germline gives CDR1 MNHEY, CDR2 SMNVEV (reference sequence). Here the CDR3 DNA reads TGTGCCAGCAGTTTATCCCCGGACAGCTACGAGCAGTACTTC. Its translation is CASSLSPDSYEQYF.

This clone appeared a few times. The chain recombines TRBV4-3 with TRBJ2-7; possibly TRBD1 for D (6 bases). CDR1 is LGHNA, CDR2 YSLEER, per germline. Trimming left V 1 base short and J 5 bases short, with 12 bases between. The CDR3 spans 14 residues. The CDR3, as DNA: TGCGCCAGCAGCCAAGGCACAGGGAGCCACGAGCAGTACTTC. It is translated as CASSQGTGSHEQYF.

In DNA, the CDR3 is TGTGCCAGCAGCTCATCGGCCGGGGGGCTTCAGTACTTC. It codes for CASSSSAGGLQYF. This chain links TRBV7-9 with TRBJ2-4, with D perhaps TRBD2 (7 bases). Germline loops: CDR1 SEHNR, CDR2 FQNEAQ (reference sequence). The CDR3 length is 13 residues. V was pared by 4 bases and J by 11 bases, with 15 bases between.

This chain uses TRBV30 with TRBJ1-6; 7 nucleotides agree with TRBD1. This CDR3 comprises 14 residues. Per the germline V gene, CDR1 is GTSNPN and CDR2 is SVGIG (reference sequence). V was clipped by 2 bases and J by 7 bases; unmatched bases: 5. The CDR3 protein is CAWSPGQSNSPLHF. CDR3 bases: TGTGCCTGGAGTCCGGGACAGTCAAATTCACCCCTCCACTTT. The full variable domain, in which reference TRBV30 and TRBJ1-6 provide the parts outside the CDR3, is SQTIHQWPATLVQPVGSPLSLECTVEGTSNPNLYWYRQAAGRGLQLLFYSVGIGQISSEVPQNLSASRPQDRQFILSSKKLLLSDSGFYLCAWSPGQSNSPLHFGNGTRLTVT.

The rearrangement joins TRBV4-3 to TRBJ2-7; 8 positions agree with TRBD2. The CDR3 covers 16 residues. Germline assignment: CDR1 LGHNA and CDR2 YSLEER. The V gene end was trimmed by 1 base and the J gene end by 1 base; junction bases not matched to a gene: 6. CDR3 in DNA: TGCGCCAGCAGCCAAGTGGCGGGGGGCGCTTCCTACGAGCAGTACTTC. Translated: CASSQVAGGASYEQYF.